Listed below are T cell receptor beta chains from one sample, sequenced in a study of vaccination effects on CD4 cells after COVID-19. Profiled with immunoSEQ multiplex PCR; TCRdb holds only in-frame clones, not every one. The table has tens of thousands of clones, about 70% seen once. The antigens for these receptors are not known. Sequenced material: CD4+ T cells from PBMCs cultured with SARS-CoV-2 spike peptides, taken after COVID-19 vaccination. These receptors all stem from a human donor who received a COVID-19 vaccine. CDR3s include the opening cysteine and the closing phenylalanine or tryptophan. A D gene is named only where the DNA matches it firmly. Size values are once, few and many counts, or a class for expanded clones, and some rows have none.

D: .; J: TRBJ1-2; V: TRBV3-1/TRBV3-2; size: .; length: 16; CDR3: CASSQDYLTEEYGYTF; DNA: TGTGCCAGCAGCCAAGACTATTTGACAGAGGAATATGGCTACACCTTC
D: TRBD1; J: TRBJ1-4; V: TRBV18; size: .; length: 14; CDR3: CASSPGGQNEKLFF; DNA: TGTGCCAGCTCACCAGGGGGACAGAATGAAAAACTGTTTTTT
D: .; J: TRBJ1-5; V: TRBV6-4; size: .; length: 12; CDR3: CASSDDHQPQHF; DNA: TGTGCCAGCAGTGACGACCACCAGCCCCAGCATTTT
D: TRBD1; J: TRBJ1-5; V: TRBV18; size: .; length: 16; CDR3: CASSSHQGAVNQPQHF; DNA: TGTGCCAGCTCATCCCACCAGGGGGCCGTCAATCAGCCCCAGCATTTT
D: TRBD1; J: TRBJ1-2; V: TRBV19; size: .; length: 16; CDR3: CASRQTGEGNSYGYTF; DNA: TGTGCCAGTAGACAGACAGGGGAGGGGAACAGCTATGGCTACACCTTC
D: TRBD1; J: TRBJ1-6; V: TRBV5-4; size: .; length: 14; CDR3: CASSYGQGWTPLHF; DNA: TGTGCCAGCAGCTACGGACAGGGGTGGACACCCCTCCACTTT
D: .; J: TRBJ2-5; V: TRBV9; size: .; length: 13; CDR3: CASGRRGQETQYF; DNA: TGTGCCAGCGGACGCAGGGGTCAAGAGACCCAGTACTTC
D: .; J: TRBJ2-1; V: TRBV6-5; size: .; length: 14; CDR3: CASGQGSTYNEQFF; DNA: TGTGCCAGCGGTCAGGGTAGCACCTACAATGAGCAGTTCTTC
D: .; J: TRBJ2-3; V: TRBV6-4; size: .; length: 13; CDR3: CASSSGSTDTQYF; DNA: TGTGCCAGCAGCAGCGGGAGCACAGATACGCAGTATTTT
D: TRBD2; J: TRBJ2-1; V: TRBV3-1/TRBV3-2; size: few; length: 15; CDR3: CASSQISGRGLEQFF; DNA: TGTGCCAGCAGCCAAATTAGCGGGAGGGGGCTCGAGCAGTTCTTC
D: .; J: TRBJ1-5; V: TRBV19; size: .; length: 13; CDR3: CASSPYSNQPQHF; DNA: TGTGCCAGTAGCCCGTATAGCAATCAGCCCCAGCATTTT
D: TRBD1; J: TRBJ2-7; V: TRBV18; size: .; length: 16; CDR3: CASSFTGTGLNYEQYF; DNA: TGTGCCAGCTCATTCACCGGGACAGGACTAAACTACGAGCAGTACTTC
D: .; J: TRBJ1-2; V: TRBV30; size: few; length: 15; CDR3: CAWRDRPLGLKGYTF; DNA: TGTGCCTGGAGAGATAGACCCTTAGGGCTAAAGGGCTACACCTTC
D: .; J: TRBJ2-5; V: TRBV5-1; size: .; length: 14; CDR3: CASSLEAGRETQYF; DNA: TGCGCCAGCAGCTTGGAGGCGGGGAGAGAGACCCAGTACTTC
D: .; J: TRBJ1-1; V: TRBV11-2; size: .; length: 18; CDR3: CASSYISLRILPATEAFF; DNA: TGTGCCAGCAGCTACATTTCCTTGAGGATTCTCCCCGCCACTGAAGCTTTCTTT
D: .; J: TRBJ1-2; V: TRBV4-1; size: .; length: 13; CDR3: CASSQDSSYGYTF; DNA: TGCGCCAGCAGCCAGGACAGCAGCTATGGCTACACCTTC
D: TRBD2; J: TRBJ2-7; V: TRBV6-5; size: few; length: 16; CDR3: CASSYSISGSPYEQYF; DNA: TGTGCCAGCAGTTACTCGATTAGCGGGAGCCCCTACGAGCAGTACTTC
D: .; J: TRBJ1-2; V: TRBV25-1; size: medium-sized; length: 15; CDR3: CASSTRGGLYYGYTF; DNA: TGTGCCAGCAGTACCAGGGGCGGGCTTTACTATGGCTACACCTTC
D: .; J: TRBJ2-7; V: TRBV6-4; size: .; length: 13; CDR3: CASSDDNSYEQYF; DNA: TGTGCCAGCAGTGACGACAACTCCTACGAGCAGTACTTC
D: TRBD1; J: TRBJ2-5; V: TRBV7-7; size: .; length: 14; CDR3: CASSLGGQGRTQYF; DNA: TGTGCCAGCAGCTTAGGCGGACAGGGACGGACCCAGTACTTC
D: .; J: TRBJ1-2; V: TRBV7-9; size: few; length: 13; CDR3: CASSLDSNYGYTF; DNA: TGTGCCAGCAGCTTGGACAGCAACTATGGCTACACCTTC
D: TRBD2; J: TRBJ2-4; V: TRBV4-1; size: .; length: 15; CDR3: CASSQDGRVGNIQYF; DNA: TGCGCCAGCAGCCAAGATGGGAGGGTGGGGAACATTCAGTACTTC
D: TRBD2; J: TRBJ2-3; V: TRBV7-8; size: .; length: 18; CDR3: CASSRNQASGRSTDTQYF; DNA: TGTGCCAGCAGCAGAAACCAAGCTAGCGGGAGAAGCACAGATACGCAGTATTTT
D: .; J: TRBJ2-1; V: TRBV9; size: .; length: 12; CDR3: CASSVSNNEQFF; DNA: TGTGCCAGCAGCGTATCTAACAATGAGCAGTTCTTC
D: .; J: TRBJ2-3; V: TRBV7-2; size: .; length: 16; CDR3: CASSLVRGRATDTQYF; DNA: TGTGCCAGCAGCTTAGTGAGGGGCCGCGCCACAGATACGCAGTATTTT
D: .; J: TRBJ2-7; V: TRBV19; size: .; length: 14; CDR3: CASSGVGTLGEQYF; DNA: TGTGCCAGTAGCGGGGTTGGGACCTTGGGCGAGCAGTACTTC
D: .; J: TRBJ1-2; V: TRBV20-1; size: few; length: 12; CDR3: CSASLESGGYTF; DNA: TGCAGTGCTAGTCTGGAGTCGGGTGGCTACACCTTC
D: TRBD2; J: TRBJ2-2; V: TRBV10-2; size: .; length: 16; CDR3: CASSSLSGSKTGELFF; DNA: TGCGCCAGCAGTTCGCTTAGCGGGAGTAAGACCGGGGAGCTGTTTTTT
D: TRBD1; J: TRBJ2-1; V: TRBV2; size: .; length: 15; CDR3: CASTLGQGTGNEQFF; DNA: TGTGCCAGCACTCTGGGGCAGGGGACAGGGAATGAGCAGTTCTTC
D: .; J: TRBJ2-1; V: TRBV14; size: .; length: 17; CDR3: CASSQGAAGPTYNEQFF; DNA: TGTGCCAGCAGCCAAGGGGCCGCGGGGCCAACCTACAATGAGCAGTTCTTC
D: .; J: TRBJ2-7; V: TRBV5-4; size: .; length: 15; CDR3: CASSWGGGTTYEQYF; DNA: TGTGCCAGCAGCTGGGGAGGGGGCACAACCTACGAGCAGTACTTC
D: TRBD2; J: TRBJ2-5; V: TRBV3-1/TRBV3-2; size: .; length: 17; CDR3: CASSKALIGTSKETQYF; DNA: TGTGCCAGCAGCAAAGCCCTGATCGGGACTAGCAAAGAGACCCAGTACTTC
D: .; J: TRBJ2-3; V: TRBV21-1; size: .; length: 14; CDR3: CAVQLAGKSDTQYF; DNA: TGTGCCGTTCAACTAGCGGGAAAGTCAGATACGCAGTATTTT
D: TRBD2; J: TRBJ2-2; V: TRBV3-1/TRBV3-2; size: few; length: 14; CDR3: CASTHSGHTGELFF; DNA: TGTGCCAGCACCCATAGCGGGCACACCGGGGAGCTGTTTTTT
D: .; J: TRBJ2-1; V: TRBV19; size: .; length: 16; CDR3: CASSIRWQGPYNEQFF; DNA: TGTGCCAGTAGTATTAGATGGCAGGGACCATACAATGAGCAGTTCTTC
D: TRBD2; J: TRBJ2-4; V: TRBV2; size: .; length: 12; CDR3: CASTAGRNIQYF; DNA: TGTGCCAGCACAGCGGGACGAAACATTCAGTACTTC
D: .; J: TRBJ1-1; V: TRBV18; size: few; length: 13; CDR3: CASLLAGNTEAFF; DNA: TGTGCCAGCCTCTTGGCCGGGAACACTGAAGCTTTCTTT
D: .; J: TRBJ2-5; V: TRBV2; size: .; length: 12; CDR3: CASSLDWETQYF; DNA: TGTGCCAGCAGTCTGGACTGGGAGACCCAGTACTTC
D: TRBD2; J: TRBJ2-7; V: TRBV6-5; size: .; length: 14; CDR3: CASRASGRAPEQYF; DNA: TGTGCCAGCAGGGCTAGCGGGAGGGCTCCCGAGCAGTACTTC
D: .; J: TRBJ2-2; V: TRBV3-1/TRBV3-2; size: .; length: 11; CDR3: CASTGTGELFF; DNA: TGTGCCAGCACCGGGACCGGGGAGCTGTTTTTT
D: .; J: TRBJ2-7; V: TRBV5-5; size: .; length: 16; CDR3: CASSLVVGGDTYEQYF; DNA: TGTGCCAGCAGCTTAGTGGTAGGGGGGGATACCTACGAGCAGTACTTC
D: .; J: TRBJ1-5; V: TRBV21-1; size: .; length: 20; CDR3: CASSKADREGNMASNQPQHF; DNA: TGTGCCAGCAGCAAGGCCGACAGGGAGGGAAATATGGCTAGCAATCAGCCCCAGCATTTT
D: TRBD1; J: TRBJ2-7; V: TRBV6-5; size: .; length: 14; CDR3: CASRSPGQGYEQYF; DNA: TGTGCCAGCAGAAGTCCGGGACAGGGGTACGAGCAGTACTTC
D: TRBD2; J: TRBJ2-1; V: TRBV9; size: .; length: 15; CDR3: CASSVLGGSYNEQFF; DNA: TGTGCCAGCAGCGTACTGGGGGGGTCCTACAATGAGCAGTTCTTC
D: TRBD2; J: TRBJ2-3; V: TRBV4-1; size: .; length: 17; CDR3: CASSQVGRRGRSDTQYF; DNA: TGCGCCAGCAGCCAAGTAGGTAGGCGGGGGAGGTCAGATACGCAGTATTTT
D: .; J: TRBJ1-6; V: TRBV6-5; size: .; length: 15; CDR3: CASSTRQADNSPLHF; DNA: TGTGCCAGCAGTACAAGACAGGCCGATAATTCACCCCTCCACTTT
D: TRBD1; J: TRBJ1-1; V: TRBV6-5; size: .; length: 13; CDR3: CASTGTGGTEAFF; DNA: TGTGCCAGCACCGGGACAGGGGGCACTGAAGCTTTCTTT
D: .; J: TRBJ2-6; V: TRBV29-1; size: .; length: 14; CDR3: CSVVAGSGANVLTF; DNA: TGCAGCGTTGTGGCCGGCTCTGGGGCCAACGTCCTGACTTTC
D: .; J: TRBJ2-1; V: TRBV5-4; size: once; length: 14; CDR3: CASSRTGGDNEQFF; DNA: TGTGCCAGCAGTAGAACGGGGGGCGACAATGAGCAGTTCTTC
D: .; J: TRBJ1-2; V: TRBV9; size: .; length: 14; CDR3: CASSVDSPNYGYTF; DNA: TGTGCCAGCAGCGTAGATAGCCCAAACTATGGCTACACCTTC
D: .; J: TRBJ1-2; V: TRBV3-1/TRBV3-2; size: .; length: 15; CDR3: CASSRGADTDYGYTF; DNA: TGTGCCAGCAGCCGCGGGGCGGACACCGACTATGGCTACACCTTC
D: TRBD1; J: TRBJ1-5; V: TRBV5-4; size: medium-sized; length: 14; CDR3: CASSLTGSNQPQHF; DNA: TGTGCCAGCAGCCTGACAGGGTCAAATCAGCCCCAGCATTTT
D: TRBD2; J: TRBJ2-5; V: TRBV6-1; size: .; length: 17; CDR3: CASSGEGLADRRETQYF; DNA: TGTGCCAGCAGTGGAGAGGGACTAGCAGATCGTAGAGAGACCCAGTACTTC
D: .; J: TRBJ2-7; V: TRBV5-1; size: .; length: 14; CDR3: CASSLDLGENEQYF; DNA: TGCGCCAGCAGCTTGGACTTGGGCGAGAACGAGCAGTACTTC